This record concerns one TCR beta chain sequence. Antigen specificity is unknown. Some clones are missing from TCRdb's copy, which holds only in-frame ones; the method was immunoSEQ multiplex PCR. The sample yields under 150,000 clones, over 75% seen once. This sample is part of a study of OX40 agonist ivuxolimab in advanced cancers. Across the whole study: Across the patients, intravenous ivuxolimab was delivered every 2 weeks at 0.01 to 10 mg/kg. General study points: Expanded peripheral T cell antigen specificity was not determined. Some patients who did not respond also had low normalized T-cell clonal expansion.

Germline V gene sequence: CDR1 MDHEN, CDR2 SYDVKM. CDR3 length equals 20 residues. V lost 5 bases to trimming and J lost 3 bases; unmatched junction nucleotides: 14. The clonotype originates from an adult with an advanced solid tumor such as melanoma, head and neck, liver or kidney cancer. The gene calls are TRBV28 and TRBJ2-2; 14 nucleotides align to TRBD2. The sample here was CD4+ or CD8+ T cells sorted from blood, taken in a trial of the OX40 agonist ivuxolimab. The CDR3 region has the DNA TGTGCCAGCAGTCCCCTCCGACTAGCGGGGGGGCCAAGACACACCGGGGAGCTGTTTTTT. Protein: CASSPLRLAGGPRHTGELFF.